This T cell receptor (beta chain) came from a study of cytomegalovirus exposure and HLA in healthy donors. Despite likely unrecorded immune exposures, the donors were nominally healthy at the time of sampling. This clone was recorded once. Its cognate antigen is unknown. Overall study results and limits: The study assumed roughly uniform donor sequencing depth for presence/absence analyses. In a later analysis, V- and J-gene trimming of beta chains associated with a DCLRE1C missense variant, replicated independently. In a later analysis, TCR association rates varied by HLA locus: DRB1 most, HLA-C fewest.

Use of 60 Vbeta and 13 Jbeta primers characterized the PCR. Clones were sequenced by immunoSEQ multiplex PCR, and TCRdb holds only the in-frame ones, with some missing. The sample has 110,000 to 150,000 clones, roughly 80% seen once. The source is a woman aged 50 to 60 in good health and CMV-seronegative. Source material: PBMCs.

For the CDR3, the DNA is TGTGCCAGCAGCCCCGGGACAGAAGTCTATGGCTACACCTTC. Amino acid sequence: CASSPGTEVYGYTF. This chain joins TRBV6-5 and TRBJ1-2; 7 positions agree with TRBD1. Trimming removed 6 bases from V and 4 bases from J; junction bases left unmatched: 8. Germline V gene sequence: CDR1 MNHEY, CDR2 SVGAGI. The CDR3 length is 14 residues.